This is a list of T cell receptor beta chains from one sample in a study of technical replicates of blood from several donors. TCRdb's copy holds only in-frame clones and misses some; the assay was immunoSEQ multiplex PCR. The sample lists more than 80,000 clones, approximately 94% occurring once. Sequenced material: T cells isolated from PBMCs. Every receptor here comes from a human donor in good health. Each CDR3 is given with its conserved first and last residue. The D gene is left open where the match is weak. The size field is filled for only some rows; it gives once, few, many or a size class.

v_call: TRBV25-1; j_call: TRBJ2-1; clone_size: once; d_call: TRBD2; cdr3_aa: CASSAGLAGGYNEQFF; cdr3_nt: TGTGCCAGCAGTGCCGGACTAGCGGGAGGTTACAATGAGCAGTTCTTC
v_call: TRBV10-3; j_call: TRBJ2-3; clone_size: -; d_call: TRBD1; cdr3_aa: CAIRLGQGKSTDTQYF; cdr3_nt: TGTGCCATCAGGCTGGGACAGGGTAAGAGCACAGATACGCAGTATTTT
v_call: TRBV5-6; j_call: TRBJ2-3; clone_size: -; d_call: TRBD2; cdr3_aa: CASSLGSLAGGLGTDTQYF; cdr3_nt: TGTGCCAGCAGCTTGGGGAGCCTAGCGGGGGGACTGGGCACAGATACGCAGTATTTT
v_call: TRBV7-6; j_call: TRBJ1-2; clone_size: -; d_call: -; cdr3_aa: CASSLDTGYGYTF; cdr3_nt: TGTGCCAGCAGCTTAGATACCGGCTATGGCTACACCTTC
v_call: TRBV7-9; j_call: TRBJ2-3; clone_size: -; d_call: -; cdr3_aa: CASSRTLESTDTQYF; cdr3_nt: TGTGCCAGCAGCCGCACACTAGAAAGTACAGATACGCAGTATTTT
v_call: TRBV7-9; j_call: TRBJ1-1; clone_size: -; d_call: -; cdr3_aa: CASSYKGDTEAFF; cdr3_nt: TGTGCCAGCAGCTATAAGGGGGACACTGAAGCTTTCTTT
v_call: TRBV7-8; j_call: TRBJ1-3; clone_size: -; d_call: -; cdr3_aa: CASSFGQRGNTIYF; cdr3_nt: TGTGCCAGCAGCTTCGGACAGAGGGGAAACACCATATATTTT
v_call: TRBV4-1; j_call: TRBJ2-1; clone_size: -; d_call: -; cdr3_aa: CASSPHLAVDNEQFF; cdr3_nt: TGCGCCAGCAGCCCCCACTTAGCGGTGGACAATGAGCAGTTCTTC
v_call: TRBV19; j_call: TRBJ2-3; clone_size: -; d_call: TRBD1; cdr3_aa: CASSAPTGDTQYF; cdr3_nt: TGTGCCAGTAGTGCCCCGACAGGGGATACGCAGTATTTT
v_call: TRBV2; j_call: TRBJ1-1; clone_size: few; d_call: -; cdr3_aa: CASSEQAYFTEAFF; cdr3_nt: TGTGCCAGCAGTGAACAGGCCTATTTCACTGAAGCTTTCTTT
v_call: TRBV6-1; j_call: TRBJ2-3; clone_size: once; d_call: -; cdr3_aa: CASSEAVSGTQYF; cdr3_nt: TGTGCCAGCAGTGAAGCGGTTTCCGGGACGCAGTATTTT
v_call: TRBV7-9; j_call: TRBJ2-7; clone_size: -; d_call: -; cdr3_aa: CASSPRGSYEQYF; cdr3_nt: TGTGCCAGCAGCCCCAGGGGATCCTACGAGCAGTACTTC
v_call: TRBV10-1; j_call: TRBJ2-3; clone_size: -; d_call: TRBD2; cdr3_aa: CASRPGGLAGVDTQIDTQYF; cdr3_nt: TGCGCCAGCAGACCTGGGGGACTAGCGGGAGTTGACACCCAAATAGATACGCAGTATTTT
v_call: TRBV18; j_call: TRBJ1-5; clone_size: -; d_call: -; cdr3_aa: CASAGTDDQPQHF; cdr3_nt: TGTGCCAGCGCTGGGACTGATGATCAGCCCCAGCATTTT
v_call: TRBV27; j_call: TRBJ2-7; clone_size: -; d_call: TRBD2; cdr3_aa: CASTPRGGGSYEQYF; cdr3_nt: TGTGCCAGCACTCCCCGGGGGGGTGGCTCCTACGAGCAGTACTTC
v_call: TRBV28; j_call: TRBJ1-4; clone_size: -; d_call: TRBD1; cdr3_aa: CASSLLGTGPNEKLFF; cdr3_nt: TGTGCCAGCAGTTTACTCGGGACAGGGCCTAATGAAAAACTGTTTTTT
v_call: TRBV6-5; j_call: TRBJ1-2; clone_size: -; d_call: -; cdr3_aa: CASRGGFNYGYTF; cdr3_nt: TGTGCCAGCAGAGGCGGGTTTAACTATGGCTACACCTTC
v_call: TRBV5-5; j_call: TRBJ1-5; clone_size: few; d_call: -; cdr3_aa: CASSLTWASNQPQHF; cdr3_nt: TGTGCCAGCAGCTTGACCTGGGCTAGCAATCAGCCCCAGCATTTT
v_call: TRBV27; j_call: TRBJ2-4; clone_size: -; d_call: -; cdr3_aa: CASRPQDSKNIQYF; cdr3_nt: TGTGCCAGCAGACCGCAGGACAGTAAAAACATTCAGTACTTC
v_call: TRBV12-5; j_call: TRBJ2-1; clone_size: -; d_call: -; cdr3_aa: CASGQRTGGDNEQFF; cdr3_nt: TGTGCTAGTGGCCAAAGGACAGGAGGGGACAATGAGCAGTTCTTC
v_call: TRBV5-1; j_call: TRBJ2-1; clone_size: -; d_call: TRBD2; cdr3_aa: CASSDPFSGSSVYEQFF; cdr3_nt: TGCGCCAGCAGCGATCCCTTTAGCGGGAGTTCGGTCTATGAGCAGTTCTTC
v_call: TRBV7-6; j_call: TRBJ2-7; clone_size: once; d_call: TRBD2; cdr3_aa: CAVVLAGNEQYF; cdr3_nt: TGTGCCGTCGTCCTAGCGGGGAACGAGCAGTACTTC
v_call: TRBV5-1; j_call: TRBJ2-7; clone_size: -; d_call: TRBD1; cdr3_aa: CASRQGYEQYF; cdr3_nt: TGCGCCAGTCGACAGGGCTACGAGCAGTACTTC
v_call: TRBV11-1; j_call: TRBJ2-7; clone_size: -; d_call: TRBD2; cdr3_aa: CASSLGTSVYYEQYF; cdr3_nt: TGTGCCAGCAGTCTCGGGACTAGCGTTTACTACGAGCAGTACTTC